The clone carrying this T cell receptor (beta chain) was detected only once. The junction does not match germline at one end; this may be a read error. This CDR3 is built from 13 residues. Germline lookup yields CDR1 SGHAT and CDR2 FQNNGV. These data belong to a study of control samples from healthy donors and cancer patients. Generated by immunoSEQ multiplex PCR, the TCRdb table keeps only in-frame clones and is missing some. The repertoire holds approximately 52,000 clones, with approximately 85% as singletons. This receptor was obtained from a man between 45 and 60 years old in good health. Sequencing was done on a sample of blood. The chain has TRBV11-2 and TRBJ1-3, with TRBD1 matching 7 bases. The CDR3 is CASSFDSQGPGHF. CDR3 coding DNA: TGTGCCAGCAGCTTCGATTCACAGGGGCCCGGTCATTTT.